This T cell receptor beta chain was sequenced during a study of blood T cell repertoires in COVID-19. At the level of the study: Some COVID-19 samples were acute and others convalescent; all came from the United States, Italy and Spain. Sample material is recorded as cDNA or gDNA derived from T cells, B-cell-depleted T cells, or PBMCs.

Germline CDR1 reads MDHEN; CDR2 reads SYDVKM. After removal of 3 bases from V and 3 bases from J, the junction contained 8 bases not matched to a gene. The CDR3 runs 16 residues. Original handling: Amplification with reference gene primers provided the estimates of nucleated cell counts. Libraries were prepared by immunoSEQ multiplex PCR; TCRdb keeps only in-frame clonotypes and omits some of them. V and J calls and clone size are as listed in that table; D and trimming were resolved from the DNA. The data show under 35,000 clones, 88% seen once. The TCR originated in a woman aged 45-65 years with active COVID-19. Specimen: peripheral blood. The chain couples TRBV28 to TRBJ2-7; TRBD2 aligns across 10 bases. CDR3 coding DNA: TGTGCCAGCAGTTTGCCCGTAGCGGGAGGCCTCTACGAGCAGTACTTC. Its translation: CASSLPVAGGLYEQYF. Variable domain in full (rest from reference TRBV28 and TRBJ2-7): DVKVTQSSRYLVKRTGEKVFLECVQDMDHENMFWYRQDPGLGLRLIYFSYDVKMKEKGDIPEGYSVSREKKERFSLILESASTNQTSMYLCASSLPVAGGLYEQYFGPGTRLTVT.